This section outlines one TCR beta chain sequence together with its context. In assigning cohorts, the study relied on participant-reported clinical history. Exposed participants encountered a COVID-19 case during the 2 weeks preceding study entry. V lost 8 bases and J 6 bases, leaving 11 bases between the germline ends. This CDR3 is 12 amino acids long. Germline CDR1 and CDR2: LNHDA and SQIVND (reference sequence). Original processing notes: Reference gene primer amplification yielded estimated nucleated cell counts. Here immunoSEQ multiplex PCR was the method, and the copy in TCRdb shows in-frame clones only, minus some. V and J calls and clone size are as listed in that table; D and trimming were resolved from the DNA. This sample carries 250,000 to 400,000 clones, roughly 85% of them seen once, and the ten largest clones take under 2%. The data were obtained in a study of blood T cell repertoires in COVID-19. About the study: Sample material is recorded as cDNA or gDNA derived from T cells, B-cell-depleted T cells, or PBMCs.

Sequenced material: PBMCs or T cells enriched from blood (not recorded which). The genes are TRBV19 and TRBJ2-1; D not resolved. This sequence was found in a woman in her twenties or thirties who had been exposed to COVID-19. In DNA form, the CDR3 reads TGTGCCAGTCTGGGCTATTTCAATGAGCAGTTCTTC. It translates to CASLGYFNEQFF.